This TCR beta chain was identified during a study of blood T cell repertoires in COVID-19. Only in-frame clones appear in the TCRdb table, and some are missing; sequencing was by immunoSEQ multiplex PCR. This sample carries 200,000 to 250,000 clones, about 79% of them seen once, and the ten largest clones take about 3.4%. V gave up 7 bases and J gave up 6 bases; unmatched junction bases: 6. Per the germline V gene, CDR1 is SGHAT and CDR2 is FQNNGV. The CDR3 sequence is 14 residues long. This sequence joins TRBV11-2 and TRBJ2-5, with 12 bases fitting TRBD2. Sequencing input: PBMCs or T cells enriched from blood (not recorded which). The receptor was isolated from a woman aged 55-75 years who had recovered from COVID-19. This chain's CDR3 is CASTSSGGGKTQYF. CDR3 bases: TGTGCCAGCACCTCTAGCGGGGGGGGGAAGACCCAGTACTTC. Full variable domain (outside the CDR3, taken from reference TRBV11-2 and TRBJ2-5): EAGVAQSPRYKIIEKRQSVAFWCNPISGHATLYWYQQILGQGPKLLIQFQNNGVVDDSQLPKDRFSAERLKGVDSTLKIQPAKLEDSAVYLCASTSSGGGKTQYFGPGTRLLVL.